This passage covers 25 T cell receptor beta chains from one sample sequenced in a study of shared clonotypes between healthy human individuals. Sequencing used immunoSEQ multiplex PCR; TCRdb keeps in-frame clones, though not all of them. Of some 1.4 million clones in the sample, roughly 96% were seen once. Input material: naive CD4+ T cells sorted from blood. Subset given: CD45RA+ positively selected. The receptors here all came from a man aged 25 to 40 in good health.

V and J are TRBV5-1 and TRBJ2-1, with D possibly TRBD2 on 5 matching bases. Germline lookup yields CDR1 SGHRS and CDR2 YFSETQ. This CDR3 contains 14 residues. Trimming stripped 4 bases from V and 8 bases from J, with 16 bases between. The chain's CDR3 is CASSPGYGRDEQFF. CDR3 DNA: TGCGCCAGCAGCCCGGGGTATGGACGGGATGAGCAGTTCTTC. The variable domain in full, with the rest retrieved from reference TRBV5-1 and TRBJ2-1, is KAGVTQTPRYLIKTRGQQVTLSCSPISGHRSVSWYQQTPGQGLQFLFEYFSETQRNKGNFPGRFSGRQFSNSRSEMNVSTLELGDSALYLCASSPGYGRDEQFFGPGTRLTVL.

Here the CDR3 DNA reads TGCGCCAGCAGCAGGACGTCATCCTACGAGCAGTACTTC. Encoded protein: CASSRTSSYEQYF. This chain joins TRBV5-1 and TRBJ2-7; D is ambiguous. Between the trimmed V and J ends, which lost 4 bases and 1 base, there was a span of 9 bases. CDR1 is SGHRS, CDR2 YFSETQ, per germline. This CDR3 spans 13 amino acids.

V usage is TRBV14 and J usage is TRBJ2-7; D may be TRBD2 (7 bases). Trimming left V 1 base short and J 6 bases short, with 13 bases between. The CDR3 contains 14 residues. CDR1 and CDR2 (germline): SGHDN, FVKESK. CDR3 bases: TGTGCCAGCAGCCAAGTGGCGGGGGCGGGCGAGCAGTACTTC. This codes for CASSQVAGAGEQYF.

The V call is TRBV6-1, the J call TRBJ1-2; 9 nucleotides align to TRBD1. Germline V gene lookup returns CDR1 MNHNS and CDR2 SASEGT. The trim removed 7 bases at V and 7 bases at J, leaving 13 bases unmatched. The CDR3 has 15 residues. The CDR3, as DNA: TGTGCCAGCACCCAGGGGGACAGGGCTCAAGTTGGCTACACCTTC. Translation gives CASTQGDRAQVGYTF.

V usage is TRBV27 and J usage is TRBJ2-7; TRBD2 matches 8 bases. Germline-derived CDR1 and CDR2 are MNHEY and SMNVEV (reference sequence). CDR3 length: 18 amino acids. The junction had 15 bases not matched to a gene; V was cut back by 5 bases and J by 0 bases. Here the CDR3 DNA reads TGTGCCAGCAGTAAACACCTCCTAGCGGGCAAACCCTCCTACGAGCAGTACTTC. Protein product: CASSKHLLAGKPSYEQYF.

The chain links TRBV25-1 to TRBJ2-2; D gene ambiguous. CDR3 size: 15 residues. With 7 bases removed from V and 7 bases from J, the gap between germline ends came to 19 bases. Germline V lookup: CDR1 MGHDK, CDR2 SYGVNS. The CDR3 coding sequence is TGTGCCAGCAAGGGTTCCGGTTATAAGAGCGGGGAGCTGTTTTTT. It is translated as CASKGSGYKSGELFF.

J is TRBJ1-1 and V is TRBV6-5; TRBD1 aligns across 7 bases. Germline values: CDR1 MNHEY, CDR2 SVGAGI. J was trimmed by 0 bases and V by 6 bases; bases with no gene match: 4. The CDR3 length is 14 residues. CDR3 nucleotide sequence: TGTGCCAGCAGACAACAGGGGCTGAACACTGAAGCTTTCTTT. Its protein product is CASRQQGLNTEAFF.

The chain is built from TRBV7-2 and TRBJ1-1; D call uncertain. The CDR3 runs 14 residues. CDR1 and CDR2 (germline): SGHTA, FQGNSA. V was pared by 5 bases and J by 2 bases, with 12 bases between. The CDR3 region is CASSLLFPNTEAFF. The CDR3 DNA reads as TGTGCCAGCAGCCTACTTTTCCCCAACACTGAAGCTTTCTTT.

This sequence joins TRBV10-1 and TRBJ2-1; 9 bases line up with TRBD1. Per the germline V gene, CDR1 is WNHNN and CDR2 is SYGVQD (reference sequence). J was trimmed by 8 bases and V by 6 bases; bases with no gene match: 11. The CDR3 is 15 amino acids. Written as DNA, the CDR3 is TGCGCCAGCAGCCCCGGGACAGGGTACAGGGATGAGCAGTTCTTC. Translating gives CASSPGTGYRDEQFF.

The gene calls are TRBV27 and TRBJ2-7; weak D call: TRBD2 (5 bases). Between the trimmed V and J ends, which lost 7 bases and 3 bases, there was a span of 16 bases. Germline V gene sequence: CDR1 MNHEY, CDR2 SMNVEV (reference sequence). This CDR3 has 14 residues. The CDR3 region is CASTTSPGFYEQYF. CDR3 nucleotide sequence: TGTGCCAGCACGACGTCGCCGGGATTCTACGAGCAGTACTTC.

V usage is TRBV19 and J usage is TRBJ2-7, with 9 bases aligning to TRBD2. J lost 0 bases, V lost 4 bases, and 1 base had no gene match. CDR3 size: 14 residues. Germline loops: CDR1 LNHDA, CDR2 SQIVND (reference sequence). CDR3 amino acids: CASSSGRDSYEQYF. The CDR3 bases are TGTGCCAGTAGTAGCGGGAGGGACTCCTACGAGCAGTACTTC.

The chain recombines TRBV7-8 with TRBJ2-1; D not resolved. Germline CDR1 is SGHVS and CDR2 is FQNEAQ. This CDR3 contains 14 residues. V was shortened by 0 bases and J by 3 bases, with 6 bases between the two germline ends. The CDR3: CASSLAGFYNEQFF. CDR3 DNA sequence: TGTGCCAGCAGCTTAGCAGGGTTCTACAATGAGCAGTTCTTC.

This clone has more than one count but fewer than ten. This chain joins TRBV6-1 and TRBJ1-5; D remains unclear. V was shortened by 1 base and J by 5 bases, with 6 bases between the two germline ends. Germline-derived CDR1 and CDR2 are MNHNS and SASEGT. The CDR3 runs to 13 residues. CDR3 nucleotide sequence: TGTGCCAGCAGTGAAGTTAAGGATCAGCCCCAGCATTTT. Its translation: CASSEVKDQPQHF.

About this clone itself: The DNA is left out, because the CDR3 cannot be placed on it with certainty; the CDR3 is given as TCRdb lists it. Other DNA sequences in the sample encode the same CDR3. The J gene is TRBJ1-1, the V gene TRBV9; the table assigns TRBD1, which was not confirmed against the DNA. The CDR3 totals 15 residues, both ends included. Germline V lookup: CDR1 SGDLS, CDR2 YYNGEE. CDR3: CASSVAGGAPTEAFF.

The J gene is TRBJ2-2, the V gene TRBV6-1, with unresolved D. The CDR3 is 13 residues long. V lost 4 bases, J lost 8 bases, and 11 bases lay in between. Germline CDR1 reads MNHNS; CDR2 reads SASEGT. In nucleotides, the CDR3 is TGTGCCAGCAGTGCATCTCTTTGGGGGGAGCTGTTTTTT. Its protein product is CASSASLWGELFF.

The V call is TRBV5-1, the J call TRBJ2-7; possible D gene TRBD1, 8 bases. Per the germline V gene, CDR1 is SGHRS and CDR2 is YFSETQ. The ends were cut back, 0 bases at V and 3 bases at J, with 13 bases in the middle. This CDR3 comprises 15 residues. The CDR3 coding sequence is TGCGCCAGCAGCTTGGAGCGGGACAGGAGCTACGAGCAGTACTTC. Residues: CASSLERDRSYEQYF.

The CDR3 here is CADRTTAHEQFF. The DNA of the CDR3 is TGTGCAGACCGGACGACGGCCCATGAGCAGTTCTTC. This rearrangement joins TRBV7-2 to TRBJ2-1; D gene unclear. The germline V gene has CDR1 SGHTA and CDR2 FQGNSA. CDR3 length equals 12 residues.

This clone was recorded at least ten times. The chain combines TRBV6-4 with TRBJ2-6, with 7 positions matching TRBD1. The CDR3 contains 16 residues. J gave up 2 bases and V 0 bases, and 1 base lay outside the gene matches. The V gene's germline CDR1 is MRHNA and CDR2 SNTAGT. CDR3 nucleotides: TGTGCCAGCAGTGACTCAGGGGGCGCTGGGGCCAACGTCCTGACTTTC. Translated: CASSDSGGAGANVLTF.

The chain links TRBV5-4 to TRBJ2-3; TRBD1 matches 7 bases. With V trimmed by 3 bases and J by 4 bases, 8 bases remained unmatched. The germline gives CDR1 SGHNT, CDR2 YYREEE (reference sequence). The CDR3 is 15 residues long. DNA of the CDR3: TGTGCCAGCAGCTCGACAGGGTTGGGTTCAGATACGCAGTATTTT. Encoded protein: CASSSTGLGSDTQYF.

The chain uses TRBV18 and TRBJ2-5; 11 positions agree with TRBD2. CDR1 is KGHSH and CDR2 is LQKENI in the germline V gene. Trimming took 2 bases from V and 0 from J; bases not matched to a gene: 2. This CDR3 comprises 16 residues. This CDR3 reads CASSPVAGGYQETQYF. The CDR3, as DNA: TGTGCCAGCTCACCAGTAGCGGGAGGGTACCAAGAGACCCAGTACTTC.

This clone was seen a single time. V gene TRBV5-6 combines with J gene TRBJ2-3; 10 bases line up with TRBD2. J was trimmed by 0 bases and V by 4 bases; bases with no gene match: 5. The CDR3 totals 16 residues. Germline CDR1 and CDR2: SGHDT and YYEEEE. In DNA form, the CDR3 reads TGTGCCAGCAGCCGAGCGGGAGGGCCGAGCACAGATACGCAGTATTTT. Translated: CASSRAGGPSTDTQYF.

This chain uses TRBV6-5 with TRBJ1-3; the D gene is possibly TRBD1 (6 bases). V lost 0 bases, J lost 4 bases, and 7 bases lay in between. From germline, CDR1 is MNHEY and CDR2 SVGAGI. CDR3 length: 14 residues. The CDR3 spells CASSYSGQGNTIYF. As DNA, the CDR3 is TGTGCCAGCAGTTACTCAGGACAGGGAAACACCATATATTTT.

The rearrangement uses TRBV5-5 and TRBJ2-5, with 9 nucleotides matching TRBD1. Germline CDR1 and CDR2: SGHKS and YYEKEE (reference sequence). The CDR3 extends over 13 amino acids. The J segment lost 3 bases and the V segment lost 3 bases, leaving 0 bases of the junction unmatched. The CDR3 DNA sequence: TGTGCCAGCAGCTGGGACAGGGAAGAGACCCAGTACTTC. Its protein product is CASSWDREETQYF.

The chain links TRBV4-3 to TRBJ2-1; D remains ambiguous. CDR3 length: 13 residues. V lost 4 bases to trimming and J lost 6 bases, with 10 bases between them. In germline, CDR1 is LGHNA, CDR2 YSLEER. CDR3 region: CASSPSNFNEQFF. The CDR3 nucleotides read TGCGCCAGCAGCCCGTCGAATTTCAATGAGCAGTTCTTC.

The genes are TRBV27 and TRBJ1-4; 7 nucleotides agree with TRBD1. Germline V gene sequence: CDR1 MNHEY, CDR2 SMNVEV (reference sequence). The CDR3 is 19 amino acids. V lost 0 bases to trimming and J lost 4 bases; unmatched junction nucleotides: 14. In DNA form, the CDR3 reads TGTGCCAGCAGTTTATCCCTTGGCGCGGGGTGGACAGGTAATGAAAAACTGTTTTTT. Encoded protein: CASSLSLGAGWTGNEKLFF.